This T cell receptor (beta chain) derives from a study of PD-1 blockade in classical Hodgkin lymphoma. Across the whole study: Once every 2 weeks, patients received intravenous nivolumab at 3 mg/kg. Broader study findings: Exclusion covered patients beginning nivolumab under 1 year post-ASCT.

CDR1 and CDR2 from the germline V gene are MNHEY and SVGAGI. CDR3 length: 14 amino acids. With regard to this clone: The antigen is unknown. An end of the junction does not agree with germline; a read error may underlie this.

The sample's time point: cycle 4 day 1 (C4D1), after five to seven weeks of nivolumab. Brentuximab vedotin exposure varied among the patients, all of whom had relapsed after autologous stem cell transplantation. The data were produced by immunoSEQ multiplex PCR, yet TCRdb's version contains in-frame clones alone and is incomplete. The data hold 85,000 to 90,000 clones, with 90% observed a single time. The specimen was peripheral blood mononuclear cells (PBMCs), collected before the fourth cycle of nivolumab. The J gene is TRBJ2-1, the V gene TRBV6-5, with TRBD2 matching over 8 bases. This clonotype was sampled from a human donor with classical Hodgkin lymphoma. The CDR3 nucleotides read TGTGCCAGCAGTTACCGTAACGCGGGGGGAGCGTCGATCTTC. Amino acids: CASSYRNAGGASIF.